This T cell receptor beta chain stems from a study of T cell responses to AZD1222 COVID-19 vaccine. For the study at large: The analysis combined second doses at about 4 or about 12 weeks.

The assay was immunoSEQ multiplex PCR, and TCRdb's table has in-frame clones only and misses some. The sample records 150,000 or so clones, about 91% being singletons. As concerns this clone: Its antigen is not known.

The study, taken as a whole, reports: Clonal diversity may have been underestimated, and the donors were mostly white British, with more females than males. An increase in Spike-specific TCR breadth and depth was observed after two AZD1222 doses.

This clonotype was obtained from an adult in good health. The sample here was peripheral blood, taken on day 0 of AZD1222 vaccination.

CDR3 DNA: TGTGCCAGCACTGAGGGGGCCTATGGCTACACCTTC. It specifies CASTEGAYGYTF. The chain links TRBV19 to TRBJ1-2; 7 bases fit TRBD1. The length of the CDR3 is 12 residues. Unmatched junction bases numbered 5, after V lost 9 bases and J lost 4 bases. Per germline, CDR1 LNHDA and CDR2 SQIVND (reference sequence). The full variable domain, its missing parts supplied by reference TRBV19 and TRBJ1-2, is DGGITQSPKYLFRKEGQNVTLSCEQNLNHDAMYWYRQDPGQGLRLIYYSQIVNDFQKGDIAEGYSVSREKKESFPLTVTSAQKNPTAFYLCASTEGAYGYTFGSGTRLTVV.